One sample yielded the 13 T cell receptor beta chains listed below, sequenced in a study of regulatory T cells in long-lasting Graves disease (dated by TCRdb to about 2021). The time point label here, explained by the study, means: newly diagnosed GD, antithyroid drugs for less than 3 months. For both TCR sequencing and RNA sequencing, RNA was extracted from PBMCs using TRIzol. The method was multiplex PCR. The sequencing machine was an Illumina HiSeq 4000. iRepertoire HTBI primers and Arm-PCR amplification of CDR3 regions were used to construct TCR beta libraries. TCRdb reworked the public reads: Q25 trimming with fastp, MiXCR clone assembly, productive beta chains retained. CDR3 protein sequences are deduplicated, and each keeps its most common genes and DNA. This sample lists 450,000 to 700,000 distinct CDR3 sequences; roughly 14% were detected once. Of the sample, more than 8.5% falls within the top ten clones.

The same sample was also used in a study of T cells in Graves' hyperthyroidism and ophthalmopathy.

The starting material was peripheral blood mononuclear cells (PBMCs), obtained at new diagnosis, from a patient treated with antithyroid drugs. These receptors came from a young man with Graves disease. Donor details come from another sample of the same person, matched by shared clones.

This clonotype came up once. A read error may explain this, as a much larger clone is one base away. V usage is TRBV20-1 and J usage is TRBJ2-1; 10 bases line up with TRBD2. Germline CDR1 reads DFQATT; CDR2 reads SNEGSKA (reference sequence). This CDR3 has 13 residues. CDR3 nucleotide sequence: TGCAGGGGAAGCGGGAGGGGTTACAATGAGCGGTTCTTC. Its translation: CRGSGRGYNERFF.

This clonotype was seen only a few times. Written as DNA, the CDR3 is TGTGCCACCAGCAGAGATTTAACTAGCGGGAGCAATGAGCAGTTCTTC. Translated: CATSRDLTSGSNEQFF. The chain has TRBV15 and TRBJ2-1; 11 bases are a match to TRBD2. From germline, CDR1 is LNHNV and CDR2 YYDKDF (reference sequence). The V segment lost 0 bases and the J segment 6 bases; nucleotides outside the gene matches: 4. The CDR3 contains 16 residues.

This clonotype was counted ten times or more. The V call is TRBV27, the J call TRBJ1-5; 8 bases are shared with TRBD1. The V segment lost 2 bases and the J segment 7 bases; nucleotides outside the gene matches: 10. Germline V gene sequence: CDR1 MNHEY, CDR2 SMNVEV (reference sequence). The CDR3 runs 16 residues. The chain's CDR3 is CASSLNGQGAWQPQHF. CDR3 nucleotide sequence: TGTGCCAGCAGTTTAAACGGTCAGGGGGCTTGGCAGCCCCAGCATTTT.

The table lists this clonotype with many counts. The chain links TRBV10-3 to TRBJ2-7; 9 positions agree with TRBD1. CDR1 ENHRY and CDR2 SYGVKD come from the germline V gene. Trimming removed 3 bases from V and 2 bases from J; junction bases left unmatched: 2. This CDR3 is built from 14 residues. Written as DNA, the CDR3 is TGTGCCATCAGTGAAGGGACAGGGACCTACGAGCAGTACTTC. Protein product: CAISEGTGTYEQYF.

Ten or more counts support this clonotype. The CDR3 nucleotides read TGCAGTGCTAGAACAGGACTAGCGGGCATCTACAATGAGCAGTTCTTC. It yields the protein CSARTGLAGIYNEQFF. The chain employs TRBV20-1 and TRBJ2-1, with 11 positions matching TRBD2. The germline CDR1 and CDR2 sequences are DFQATT and SNEGSKA (reference sequence). With 2 bases clipped from V and 3 bases from J, the junction kept 6 bases outside the gene matches. The CDR3 has 16 amino acids.

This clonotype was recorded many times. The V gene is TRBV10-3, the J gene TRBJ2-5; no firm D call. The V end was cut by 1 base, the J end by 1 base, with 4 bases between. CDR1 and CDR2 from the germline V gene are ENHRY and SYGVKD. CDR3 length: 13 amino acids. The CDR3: CAISEYAQETQYF. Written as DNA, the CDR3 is TGTGCCATCAGTGAGTACGCCCAAGAGACCCAGTACTTC.

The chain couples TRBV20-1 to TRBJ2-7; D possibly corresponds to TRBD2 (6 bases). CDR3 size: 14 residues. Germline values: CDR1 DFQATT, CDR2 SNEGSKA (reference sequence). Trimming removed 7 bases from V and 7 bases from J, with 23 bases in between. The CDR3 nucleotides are TGCAGTGTCCCCAAGGACGGAGGGAGGTTAGAGCAGTACTTC. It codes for CSVPKDGGRLEQYF.

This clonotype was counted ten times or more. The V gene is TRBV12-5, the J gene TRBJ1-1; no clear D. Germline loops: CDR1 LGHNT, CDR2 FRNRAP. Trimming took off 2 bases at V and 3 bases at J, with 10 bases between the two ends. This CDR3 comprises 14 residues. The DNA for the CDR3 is TGTGCTAGTGGTTTGCTCGGAGAGGACACTGAAGCTTTCTTT. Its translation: CASGLLGEDTEAFF.

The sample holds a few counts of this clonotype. CDR3 DNA: TGCAGTGCTAGAGGGAAGTACACCGGGGAGCTGTTTTTT. As protein: CSARGKYTGELFF. The V call is TRBV20-1, the J call TRBJ2-2; D is ambiguous. The CDR3 runs 13 residues. Trimming removed 1 base from V and 3 bases from J, with 6 bases in between. Germline V gene lookup returns CDR1 DFQATT and CDR2 SNEGSKA (reference sequence).

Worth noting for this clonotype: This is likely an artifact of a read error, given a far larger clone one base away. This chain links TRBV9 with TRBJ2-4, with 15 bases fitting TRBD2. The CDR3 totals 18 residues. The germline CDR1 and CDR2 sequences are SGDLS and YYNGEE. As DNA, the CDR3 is TGTGCCAGCAGCCCCGGACTAGCGGGAGGGCCGACCAAAAACATTCGGTACTTC. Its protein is CASSPGLAGGPTKNIRYF.

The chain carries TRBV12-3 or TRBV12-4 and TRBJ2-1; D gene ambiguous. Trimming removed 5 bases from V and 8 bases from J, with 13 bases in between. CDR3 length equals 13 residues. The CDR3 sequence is CASSPPSFYEQFF. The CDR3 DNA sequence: TGTGCCAGCAGTCCTCCCTCGTTCTATGAGCAGTTCTTC.

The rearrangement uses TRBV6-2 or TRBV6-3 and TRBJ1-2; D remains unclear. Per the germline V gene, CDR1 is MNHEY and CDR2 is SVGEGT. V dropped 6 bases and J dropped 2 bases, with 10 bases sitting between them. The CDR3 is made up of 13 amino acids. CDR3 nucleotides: TGTGCCAGCAGCCCTGAGAGGAACTATGGCTACACCTTC. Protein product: CASSPERNYGYTF.

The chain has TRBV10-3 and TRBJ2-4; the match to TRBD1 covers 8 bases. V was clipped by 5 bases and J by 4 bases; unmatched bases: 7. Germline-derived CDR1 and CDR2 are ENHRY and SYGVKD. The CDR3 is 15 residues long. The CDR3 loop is CAISPDRVGKNIQYF. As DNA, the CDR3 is TGTGCCATCAGTCCGGACAGGGTGGGAAAAAACATTCAGTACTTC.